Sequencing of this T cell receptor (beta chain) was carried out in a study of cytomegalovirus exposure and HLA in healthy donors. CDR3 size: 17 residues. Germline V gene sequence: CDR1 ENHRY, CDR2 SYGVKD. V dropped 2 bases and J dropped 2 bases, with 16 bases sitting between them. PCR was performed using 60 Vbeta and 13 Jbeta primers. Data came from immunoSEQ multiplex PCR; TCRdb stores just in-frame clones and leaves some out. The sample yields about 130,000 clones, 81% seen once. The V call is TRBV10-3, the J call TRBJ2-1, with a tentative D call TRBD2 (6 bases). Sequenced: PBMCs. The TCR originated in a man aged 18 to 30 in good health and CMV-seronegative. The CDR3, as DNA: TGTGCCATCAGTGAGCCGCCCGGGACTCCCACCTACAATGAGCAGTTCTTC. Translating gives CAISEPPGTPTYNEQFF.